This entry features one T cell receptor beta chain sequence. Treatment here: 19 received Ad26.COV2.S at low or high dose, single or two shots; roughly 5 received placebo; per-sample allocation not given. Sampling happened 63 days after the first vaccine or placebo injection. The sample belongs to a study of Ad26.COV2.S vaccination and SARS-CoV-2 variants. Repertoires were generated with immunoSEQ multiplex PCR, while TCRdb's copy carries only in-frame clones and drops some. The sample lists 400,000 to 500,000 clones; 89% were seen once. The sample in question was peripheral blood, obtained in a trial of Ad26.COV2.S vaccine versus placebo. The clonotype originates from a person aged 18-65 years who received the Ad26.COV2.S COVID-19 vaccine or a placebo.

The CDR3 reads CSVEDPTTGSEKLFF. CDR3 coding DNA: TGCAGCGTTGAAGATCCTACGACAGGGAGCGAAAAACTGTTTTTT. This chain links TRBV29-1 with TRBJ1-4, with 7 positions matching TRBD1. Germline V lookup: CDR1 SQVTM, CDR2 ANQGSEA. After removal of 0 bases from V and 8 bases from J, the junction contained 9 bases not matched to a gene. This CDR3 contains 15 residues.